Listed here are 26 T cell receptor beta chains from one sample, sequenced in a study of T cell responses to AZD1222 COVID-19 vaccine. Profiling relied on immunoSEQ multiplex PCR, and the TCRdb table lists in-frame clones only, not all of them. The table includes 100,000 to 150,000 clones, more than 70% detected once. Material: peripheral blood, obtained on day 0 of AZD1222 vaccination. The receptors were sampled from an adult in good health.

In this sample, this clone turned up once. This chain uses TRBV19 with TRBJ2-7; TRBD2 matches 7 bases. The V gene's germline CDR1 is LNHDA and CDR2 SQIVND (reference sequence). There are 18 residues in the CDR3. V shed 3 bases and J 2 bases; nucleotides not matched to a gene: 16. The DNA for the CDR3 is TGTGCCAGTAGTATGGGGTTCACCCTCGGGAGGTCTACCTACGAGCAGTACTTC. Protein product: CASSMGFTLGRSTYEQYF.

The chain employs TRBV12-3 or TRBV12-4 and TRBJ2-5, with D unclear. The V end was cut by 5 bases, the J end by 5 bases, with 12 bases between. The CDR3 sequence is 13 residues long. CDR3 region: CASSPGPLETQYF. The CDR3 DNA is TGTGCCAGCAGTCCTGGGCCCTTGGAGACCCAGTACTTC.

In this sample, this clone turned up once. This chain joins TRBV10-3 and TRBJ1-1; D is uncertain. The germline gives CDR1 ENHRY, CDR2 SYGVKD. V lost 0 bases and J lost 1, with 9 bases in between. The CDR3 has 15 residues. The CDR3 here is CAISESGQGNTEAFF. The CDR3 DNA follows: TGTGCCATCAGTGAGTCGGGCCAAGGGAACACTGAAGCTTTCTTT.

The rearrangement links TRBV5-6 to TRBJ1-1, with D unclear. V lost 2 bases, J lost 3 bases, and 14 bases lay in between. Per germline, CDR1 SGHDT and CDR2 YYEEEE. This CDR3 spans 15 amino acids. CDR3 in amino acids: CASSFYDARDTEAFF. CDR3 nucleotides: TGTGCCAGCAGCTTTTACGACGCGAGGGACACTGAAGCTTTCTTT.

The V gene is TRBV28, the J gene TRBJ2-1, with 10 bases that match TRBD2. Trimming took 1 base from V and 7 from J; bases not matched to a gene: 16. CDR3 length: 19 amino acids. Germline-derived CDR1 and CDR2 are MDHEN and SYDVKM. The CDR3 coding sequence is TGTGCCAGCAGTTTATTAGGGGCAGCAGCCGGACTAGCGGCTAATGAGCAGTTCTTC. As protein: CASSLLGAAAGLAANEQFF.

V gene TRBV3-1 (or the pseudogene TRBV3-2) combines with J gene TRBJ1-6, with 7 bases that match TRBD1. The germline V gene has CDR1 LGHDT and CDR2 YNNKEL (reference sequence). V trimming: 0 bases; J trimming: 10 bases; junction bases outside the gene matches: 9. The CDR3 extends over 16 amino acids. CDR3 bases: TGTGCCAGCAGCCAAGATCTCCGACAGGGCGAATCACCCCTCCACTTT. Protein sequence: CASSQDLRQGESPLHF.

This sequence joins TRBV10-3 and TRBJ1-2; the D is unclear. Germline loops: CDR1 ENHRY, CDR2 SYGVKD. The CDR3 consists of 13 residues. The V end lost 0 bases, the J end lost 4 bases, and 6 bases lay between the germline ends. The chain's CDR3 is CAISESVGYGYTF. The CDR3 region has the DNA TGTGCCATCAGTGAGTCCGTTGGCTATGGCTACACCTTC.

The gene calls are TRBV5-6 and TRBJ2-1; D remains ambiguous. Per germline, CDR1 SGHDT and CDR2 YYEEEE. The CDR3 sequence is 15 residues long. V gave up 3 bases and J gave up 7 bases, with 17 bases separating them. CDR3 in DNA: TGTGCCAGCAGCTACAGCTCGAATATGCGGAATGAGCAGTTCTTC. Its protein product is CASSYSSNMRNEQFF.

This clone was observed a single time. The rearrangement links TRBV9 to TRBJ2-1; D ambiguous. The ends were cut back, 0 bases at V and 5 bases at J, with 6 bases in the middle. CDR1 is SGDLS and CDR2 is YYNGEE in the germline V gene. The CDR3 is made up of 13 amino acids. The CDR3 coding sequence is TGTGCCAGCAGCGTAGGAACCGACAATGAGCAGTTCTTC. Residues: CASSVGTDNEQFF.

This chain joins TRBV28 and TRBJ1-5, with 9 bases aligning to TRBD1. V shed 6 bases, J shed 3 bases, and the junction held 9 bases outside the gene matches. Germline V gene data show CDR1 as MDHEN and CDR2 as SYDVKM. This CDR3 is built from 16 residues. CDR3 nucleotides: TGTGCCAGCAGCCCCTCGGACAGGGGCCCCAATCAGCCCCAGCATTTT. This translates into CASSPSDRGPNQPQHF.

This chain links TRBV7-2 with TRBJ1-4; 9 positions agree with TRBD1. J was trimmed by 8 bases and V by 8 bases; bases with no gene match: 9. The CDR3 is 14 residues long. The germline V gene has CDR1 SGHTA and CDR2 FQGNSA. CDR3 sequence: CASGRDRVREKLFF. The CDR3 DNA follows: TGTGCCAGCGGCAGGGACAGGGTTCGGGAAAAACTGTTTTTT.

V is TRBV30 and J is TRBJ2-1; TRBD2 aligns across 7 bases. The CDR3 loop spans 14 amino acids. Trimming at V came to 0 bases and at J to 8 bases, leaving 7 bases not matched to a gene. The germline CDR1 and CDR2 sequences are GTSNPN and SVGIG (reference sequence). CDR3 DNA sequence: TGTGCCTGGAGTGTAGGAGCGGGGTTCGATGAGCAGTTCTTC. Its translation is CAWSVGAGFDEQFF.

As concerns this clone: Other DNA sequences of this sample code for an identical CDR3. The rearrangement joins TRBV7-9 to TRBJ2-5; D gene unclear. From germline, CDR1 is SEHNR and CDR2 FQNEAQ (reference sequence). The CDR3 length is 13 residues. V was shortened by 5 bases and J by 2 bases, with 9 bases between the two germline ends. The CDR3 reads CASSPGLQETQYF. The CDR3 DNA follows: TGTGCCAGCAGCCCCGGTTTACAAGAGACCCAGTACTTC.

This rearrangement joins TRBV9 to TRBJ1-2; 8 bases are shared with TRBD1. The germline gives CDR1 SGDLS, CDR2 YYNGEE. This CDR3 contains 16 residues. V shed 1 base, J shed 6 bases, and the junction held 11 bases outside the gene matches. DNA of the CDR3: TGTGCCAGCAGCGTAAGCCCACAGGGGGGATCGGATGGCTACACCTTC. Its translation: CASSVSPQGGSDGYTF.

The V call is TRBV7-9, the J call TRBJ2-7; 8 nucleotides line up with TRBD2. J lost 1 base, V lost 6 bases, and 11 bases had no gene match. The CDR3 spans 16 residues. Germline CDR1 and CDR2: SEHNR and FQNEAQ (reference sequence). CDR3 loop: CASSPPGLDFSYEQYF. The CDR3 DNA follows: TGTGCCAGCAGTCCGCCGGGACTAGATTTTTCCTACGAGCAGTACTTC.

The chain joins TRBV27 to TRBJ1-1; D possibly corresponds to TRBD1 (5 bases). Trimming stripped 0 bases from V and 0 bases from J, with 20 bases between. Germline V gene lookup returns CDR1 MNHEY and CDR2 SMNVEV (reference sequence). The CDR3 runs 19 residues. The CDR3: CASSLSIMGGNPLNTEAFF. CDR3 bases: TGTGCCAGCAGTTTATCGATTATGGGGGGGAACCCCCTGAACACTGAAGCTTTCTTT.

This clone occurred once. This sequence joins TRBV28 and TRBJ2-7; perhaps TRBD1 as D (6 bases). The CDR3 extends over 15 amino acids. CDR1 and CDR2 (germline): MDHEN, SYDVKM. Trimming pared 5 bases from V and 11 bases from J, leaving 25 bases between. The CDR3 here is CASSGNDRRRWVEYF. As DNA, the CDR3 is TGTGCCAGCAGTGGTAACGACAGGCGCCGATGGGTGGAGTACTTC.

The CDR3 reads CASNPRSGANVLTF. The CDR3, as DNA: TGTGCCAGCAATCCCCGCTCTGGGGCCAACGTCCTGACTTTC. The V and J genes are TRBV2 and TRBJ2-6; D is unresolved. From germline, CDR1 is SNHLY and CDR2 FYNNEI. There are 14 residues in the CDR3. The germline V and J ends were trimmed by 7 bases and 0 bases, with 7 bases remaining between them.

The chain carries TRBV18 and TRBJ1-4, with 9 nucleotides matching TRBD1. Germline CDR1 reads KGHSH; CDR2 reads LQKENI. J lost 0 bases, V lost 3 bases, and 8 bases had no gene match. The CDR3 length is 18 residues. In nucleotides, the CDR3 is TGTGCCAGCTCACCCCTACAGGGACAGGGCTCAACTAATGAAAAACTGTTTTTT. Residues: CASSPLQGQGSTNEKLFF.

This chain uses TRBV19 with TRBJ1-1; D possibly corresponds to TRBD1 (6 bases). The germline V gene encodes CDR1 LNHDA and CDR2 SQIVND (reference sequence). Trimming removed 5 bases at V and 5 bases at J, with 15 bases between. This CDR3 region has 14 residues. CDR3 region: CASSDKGGVTEAFF. The CDR3 DNA is TGTGCCAGTAGTGACAAAGGGGGGGTTACTGAAGCTTTCTTT.

This chain uses TRBV5-1 with TRBJ2-1, with D possibly being TRBD1 or TRBD2 (6 bases each). The germline V gene encodes CDR1 SGHRS and CDR2 YFSETQ. The CDR3 extends over 16 amino acids. The V and J ends lost 3 bases and 3 bases respectively, with 16 bases between them. CDR3 residues: CASSSSLGGVYNEQFF. The DNA of the CDR3 is TGCGCCAGCAGCTCTTCCCTGGGGGGCGTCTACAATGAGCAGTTCTTC.

The gene calls are TRBV4-2 and TRBJ2-7; TRBD2 matches at 8 bases. The length of the CDR3 is 13 residues. J was trimmed by 5 bases and V by 0 bases; bases with no gene match: 0. Germline CDR1 LGHNA, CDR2 YNFKEQ. The CDR3 nucleotides are TGTGCCAGCAGCCAAGAACTAGCGGACGAGCAGTACTTC. Its translation is CASSQELADEQYF.

The chain joins TRBV19 to TRBJ1-1, with a possible D match to TRBD1 (5 bases). Looked up from germline, CDR1 is LNHDA and CDR2 is SQIVND (reference sequence). The CDR3 has 13 amino acids. The V and J ends lost 9 bases and 0 bases respectively, with 11 bases between them. This CDR3 reads CASAAGVNTEAFF. CDR3 bases: TGTGCCAGCGCGGCGGGGGTGAACACTGAAGCTTTCTTT.

The chain couples TRBV27 to TRBJ2-5; D call uncertain. Trimming removed 2 bases from V and 2 bases from J, with 9 bases in between. CDR3 length: 14 amino acids. The germline CDR1 and CDR2 sequences are MNHEY and SMNVEV (reference sequence). This CDR3 is CASSLMFGQETQYF. The CDR3 DNA is TGTGCCAGCAGTTTAATGTTTGGGCAAGAGACCCAGTACTTC.

The chain employs TRBV14 and TRBJ1-1, with TRBD1 as a possible D gene (6 bases). In germline, CDR1 is SGHDN, CDR2 FVKESK. V lost 3 bases to trimming and J lost 7 bases, with 12 bases between them. The CDR3 is 13 residues long. CDR3 sequence reads: CASSQPGHREAFF. In DNA, the CDR3 is TGTGCCAGCAGCCAGCCGGGACACCGTGAAGCTTTCTTT.

The chain combines TRBV7-9 with TRBJ1-1; D is unclear. Trimming removed 4 bases from V and 4 bases from J, with 7 bases in between. The CDR3 spans 12 residues. The germline gives CDR1 SEHNR, CDR2 FQNEAQ (reference sequence). The CDR3 sequence: CASSSSPTEAFF. The CDR3 DNA reads TGTGCCAGCAGCTCCTCGCCCACTGAAGCTTTCTTT. Using reference TRBV7-9 and TRBJ1-1 for the parts outside the CDR3, the full variable domain is DTGVSQNPRHKITKRGQNVTFRCDPISEHNRLYWYRQTLGQGPEFLTYFQNEAQLEKSRLLSDRFSAERPKGSFSTLEIQRTEQGDSAMYLCASSSSPTEAFFGQGTRLTVV.